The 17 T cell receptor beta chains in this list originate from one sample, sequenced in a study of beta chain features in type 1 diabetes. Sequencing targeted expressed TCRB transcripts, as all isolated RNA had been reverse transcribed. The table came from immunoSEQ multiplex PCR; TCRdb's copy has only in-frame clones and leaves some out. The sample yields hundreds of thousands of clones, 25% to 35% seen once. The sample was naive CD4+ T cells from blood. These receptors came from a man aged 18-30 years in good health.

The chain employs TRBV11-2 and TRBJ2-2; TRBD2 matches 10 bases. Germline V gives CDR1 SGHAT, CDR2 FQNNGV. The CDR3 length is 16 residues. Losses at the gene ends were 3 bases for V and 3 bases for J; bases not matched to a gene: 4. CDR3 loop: CASSFSGRSDTGELFF. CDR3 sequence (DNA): TGTGCCAGCAGCTTTAGCGGGAGGAGCGACACCGGGGAGCTGTTTTTT.

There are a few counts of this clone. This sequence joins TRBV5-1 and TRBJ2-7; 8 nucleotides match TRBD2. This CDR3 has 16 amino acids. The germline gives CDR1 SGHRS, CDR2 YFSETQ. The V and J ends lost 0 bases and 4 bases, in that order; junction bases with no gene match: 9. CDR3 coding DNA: TGCGCCAGCAGCTTGGCCCGCCTAGCGGGTGATTACGAGCAGTACTTC. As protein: CASSLARLAGDYEQYF.

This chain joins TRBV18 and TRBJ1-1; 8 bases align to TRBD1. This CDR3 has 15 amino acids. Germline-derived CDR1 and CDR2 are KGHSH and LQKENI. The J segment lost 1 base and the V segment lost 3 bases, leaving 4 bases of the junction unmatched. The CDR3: CASSPDRVRNTEAFF. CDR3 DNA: TGTGCCAGCTCACCGGACAGGGTTCGGAACACTGAAGCTTTCTTT.

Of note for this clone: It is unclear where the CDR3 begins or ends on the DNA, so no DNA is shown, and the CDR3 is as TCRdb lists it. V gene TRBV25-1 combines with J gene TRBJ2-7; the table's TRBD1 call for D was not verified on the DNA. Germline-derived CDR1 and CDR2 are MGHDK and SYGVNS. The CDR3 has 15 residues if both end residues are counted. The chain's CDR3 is CASSDSGQGAEEQYF.

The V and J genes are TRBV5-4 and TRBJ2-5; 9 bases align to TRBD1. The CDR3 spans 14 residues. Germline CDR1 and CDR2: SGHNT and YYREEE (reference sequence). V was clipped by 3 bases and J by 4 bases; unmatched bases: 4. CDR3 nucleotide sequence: TGTGCCAGCAGCTGGACAGGGGTAACAGAGACCCAGTACTTC. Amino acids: CASSWTGVTETQYF.

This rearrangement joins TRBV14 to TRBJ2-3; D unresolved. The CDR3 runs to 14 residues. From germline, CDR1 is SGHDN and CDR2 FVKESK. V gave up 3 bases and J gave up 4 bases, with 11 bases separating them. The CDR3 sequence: CASSHGPVADTQYF. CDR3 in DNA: TGTGCCAGCAGCCACGGACCGGTGGCAGATACGCAGTATTTT.

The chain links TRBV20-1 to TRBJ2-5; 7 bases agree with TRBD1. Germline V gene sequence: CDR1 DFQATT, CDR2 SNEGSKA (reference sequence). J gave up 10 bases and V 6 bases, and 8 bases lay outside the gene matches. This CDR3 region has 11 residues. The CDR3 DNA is TGCAGTGCGATACAGGGGTTTAACCAGTACTTC. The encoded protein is CSAIQGFNQYF.

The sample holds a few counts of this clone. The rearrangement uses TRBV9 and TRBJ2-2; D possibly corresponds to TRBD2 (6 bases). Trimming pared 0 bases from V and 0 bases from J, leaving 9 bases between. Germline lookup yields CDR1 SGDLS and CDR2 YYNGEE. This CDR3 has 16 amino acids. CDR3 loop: CASSVVPGANTGELFF. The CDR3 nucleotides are TGTGCCAGCAGCGTAGTTCCGGGGGCGAACACCGGGGAGCTGTTTTTT.

CDR3 sequence (DNA): TGTGCCAGCAGCCTGGCGGGAGTTGGTGAGCAGTTCTTC. The encoded protein is CASSLAGVGEQFF. This chain uses TRBV7-7 with TRBJ2-1; 7 bases are a match to TRBD2. Trimming took 5 bases from V and 9 from J; bases not matched to a gene: 7. This CDR3 is built from 13 residues. CDR1 and CDR2 (germline): SSHAT, FNYEAQ (reference sequence).

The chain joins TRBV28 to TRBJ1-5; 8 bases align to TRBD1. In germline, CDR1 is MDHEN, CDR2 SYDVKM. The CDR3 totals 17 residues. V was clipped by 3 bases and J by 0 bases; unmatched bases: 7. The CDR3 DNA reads TGTGCCAGCAGTTTTGGGCAGGGGGCCAATAGCAATCAGCCCCAGCATTTT. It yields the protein CASSFGQGANSNQPQHF.

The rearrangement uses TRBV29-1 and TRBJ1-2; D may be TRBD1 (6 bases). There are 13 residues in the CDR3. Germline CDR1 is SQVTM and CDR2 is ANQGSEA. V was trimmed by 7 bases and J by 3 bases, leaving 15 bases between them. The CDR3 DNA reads TGCAGCGCCCGATACAGGGAGGACTATGGCTACACCTTC. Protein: CSARYREDYGYTF.

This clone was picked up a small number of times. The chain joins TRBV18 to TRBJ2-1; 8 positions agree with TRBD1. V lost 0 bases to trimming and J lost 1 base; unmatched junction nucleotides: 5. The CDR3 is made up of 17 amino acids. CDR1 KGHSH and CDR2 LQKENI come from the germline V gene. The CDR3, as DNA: TGTGCCAGCTCACCACCTACCGGACAGGGTTCCTACAATGAGCAGTTCTTC. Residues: CASSPPTGQGSYNEQFF.

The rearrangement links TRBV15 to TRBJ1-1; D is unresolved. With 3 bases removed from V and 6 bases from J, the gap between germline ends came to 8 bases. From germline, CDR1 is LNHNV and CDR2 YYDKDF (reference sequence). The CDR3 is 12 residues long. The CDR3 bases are TGTGCCACCAGCAGGGGTTCCGCTGAAGCTTTCTTT. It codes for CATSRGSAEAFF.

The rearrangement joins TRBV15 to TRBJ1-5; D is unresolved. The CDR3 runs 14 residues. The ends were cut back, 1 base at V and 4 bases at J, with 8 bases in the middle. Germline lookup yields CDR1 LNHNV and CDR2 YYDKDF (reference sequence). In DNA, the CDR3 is TGTGCCACCAGCAGAGTACGGGGAAATCAGCCCCAGCATTTT. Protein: CATSRVRGNQPQHF.

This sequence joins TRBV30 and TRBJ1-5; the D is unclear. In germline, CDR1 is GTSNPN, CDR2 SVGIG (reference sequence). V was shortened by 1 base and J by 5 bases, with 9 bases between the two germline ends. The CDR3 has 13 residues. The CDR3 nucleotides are TGTGCCTGGAGTGGATCTTGGGATCAGCCCCAGCATTTT. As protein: CAWSGSWDQPQHF.

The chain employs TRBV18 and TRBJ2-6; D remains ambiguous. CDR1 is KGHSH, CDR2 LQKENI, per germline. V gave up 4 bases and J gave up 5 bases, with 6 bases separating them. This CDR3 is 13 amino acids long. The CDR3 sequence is CASSQAWANVLTF. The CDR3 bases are TGTGCCAGCTCACAGGCATGGGCCAACGTCCTGACTTTC. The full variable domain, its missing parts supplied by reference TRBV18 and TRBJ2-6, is NAGVMQNPRHLVRRRGQEARLRCSPMKGHSHVYWYRQLPEEGLKFMVYLQKENIIDESGMPKERFSAEFPKEGPSILRIQQVVRGDSAAYFCASSQAWANVLTFGAGSRLTVL.

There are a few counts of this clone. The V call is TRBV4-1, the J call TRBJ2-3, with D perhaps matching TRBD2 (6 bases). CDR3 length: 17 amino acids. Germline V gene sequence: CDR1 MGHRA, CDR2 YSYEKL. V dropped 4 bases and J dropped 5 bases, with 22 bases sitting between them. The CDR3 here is CASSPTVQPLGLDTQYF. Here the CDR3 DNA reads TGCGCCAGCAGCCCGACCGTCCAACCGCTGGGACTAGATACGCAGTATTTT.